These 17 T cell receptor beta chains came from one sample sequenced in a study of T cells in Graves' hyperthyroidism and ophthalmopathy. TCR beta CDR3 regions were amplified from RNA transcripts. TCR CDR3 underwent first-round RT-PCR with the HTBI primer set. TCRdb analysed the multiplex PCR reads with MiXCR anew, one entry per CDR3 protein. The sample holds some 620,000 distinct CDR3 sequences, about 16% seen once. The sample was blood. The receptors shown here come from a woman aged 25 to 45 with Graves' hyperthyroidism.

The chain couples TRBV28 to TRBJ1-3; 7 bases are shared with TRBD1. The CDR3 is 21 amino acids. Germline CDR1 is MDHEN and CDR2 is SYDVKM. After removal of 1 base from V and 0 bases from J, the junction contained 18 bases not matched to a gene. The CDR3 nucleotides are TGTGCCAGCAGTTTATTTAATTGGCTTCGGGACAGCCAACTCTCTGGAAACACCATATATTTT. Residues: CASSLFNWLRDSQLSGNTIYF.

This clonotype was counted ten times or more. This chain connects TRBV27 to TRBJ1-3; D perhaps matches TRBD1 (5 bases). This CDR3 spans 12 amino acids. V was shortened by 7 bases and J by 4 bases, with 8 bases between the two germline ends. CDR1 and CDR2 from the germline V gene are MNHEY and SMNVEV (reference sequence). The CDR3, as DNA: TGTGCCAGCAAGGGGCGAGGAAACACCATATATTTT. This gives the protein CASKGRGNTIYF.

This clonotype was counted only a few times. V is TRBV5-1 and J is TRBJ2-2; 10 bases fit TRBD2. Germline CDR1 SGHRS, CDR2 YFSETQ. The CDR3 is made up of 14 amino acids. Trimming removed 4 bases from V and 5 bases from J; junction bases left unmatched: 2. CDR3 in DNA: TGCGCCAGCAGCGGACTAGCGGAGACCGGGGAGCTGTTTTTT. It yields the protein CASSGLAETGELFF.

In its sample, this clonotype was seen a few times. The rearrangement uses TRBV6-1 and TRBJ1-6; TRBD1 matches at 7 bases. Germline V lookup: CDR1 MNHNS, CDR2 SASEGT. After removal of 5 bases from V and 7 bases from J, the junction contained 11 bases not matched to a gene. The CDR3 has 16 residues. Here the CDR3 reads CASSNPSGTENSPLHF. CDR3 in DNA: TGTGCCAGCAGTAACCCGTCCGGGACAGAAAATTCACCCCTCCACTTT.

This clonotype has at least ten counts. J is TRBJ1-1 and V is TRBV28; 7 bases match TRBD1. This CDR3 contains 16 residues. After removal of 2 bases from V and 1 base from J, the junction contained 7 bases not matched to a gene. Germline lookup yields CDR1 MDHEN and CDR2 SYDVKM. The CDR3 DNA sequence: TGTGCCAGCAGTTTAGGGGACAGACAAACGAACACTGAAGCTTTCTTT. This encodes CASSLGDRQTNTEAFF.

This clonotype was observed a handful of times. The V gene is TRBV28, the J gene TRBJ2-7; unclear D gene. Germline V lookup: CDR1 MDHEN, CDR2 SYDVKM. Trimming cost V 6 bases and J 3 bases, with 6 bases left between them. CDR3 length: 11 residues. The CDR3 bases are TGTGCCAGCAGACTACTCTACGAGCAGTACTTC. Translation: CASRLLYEQYF.

This clonotype was picked up many times. The chain combines TRBV5-1 with TRBJ1-1; D is ambiguous. This CDR3 region has 12 residues. CDR1 is SGHRS, CDR2 YFSETQ, per germline. Trimming pared 5 bases from V and 1 base from J, leaving 6 bases between. The CDR3 DNA reads TGCGCCAGCAGGTTTAGGAACACTGAAGCTTTCTTT. Its protein product is CASRFRNTEAFF.

In this sample, this clonotype turned up a few times. The rearrangement uses TRBV20-1 and TRBJ1-5; D possibly corresponds to TRBD1 (5 bases). Germline V gene sequence: CDR1 DFQATT, CDR2 SNEGSKA (reference sequence). The germline V and J ends were trimmed by 2 bases and 3 bases, with 17 bases remaining between them. The length of the CDR3 is 16 residues. CDR3 bases: TGCAGTGCTAGAAGGGCCTGGGACGGACTCAATCAGCCCCAGCATTTT. Protein product: CSARRAWDGLNQPQHF.

This clonotype was found many times. For the CDR3, the DNA is TGTGCCTGGAGTCGCTTCGGACAGGAGACCTACGAGCAGTACTTC. Protein product: CAWSRFGQETYEQYF. The chain employs TRBV30 and TRBJ2-7; TRBD1 matches at 7 bases. There are 15 residues in the CDR3. Germline V gives CDR1 GTSNPN, CDR2 SVGIG (reference sequence). V shed 2 bases and J 2 bases; nucleotides not matched to a gene: 9.

This clonotype was observed a few times. V is TRBV11-3 and J is TRBJ1-5, with D tentatively TRBD1 (6 bases). CDR3 length: 19 residues. Trimming shortened V by 5 bases and J by 2 bases, and 25 bases separated the two germline ends. Germline CDR1 SGHNT, CDR2 YENEEA. CDR3 region: CASSLRYRVNASRNQPQHF. CDR3 sequence (DNA): TGTGCCAGCAGCCTTCGATACAGGGTCAACGCGAGTCGCAATCAGCCCCAGCATTTT.

This clonotype was observed a few times. The chain joins TRBV7-9 to TRBJ2-1; 10 nucleotides match TRBD2. CDR3 size: 13 residues. With 4 bases clipped from V and 10 bases from J, the junction kept 4 bases outside the gene matches. The germline CDR1 and CDR2 sequences are SEHNR and FQNEAQ (reference sequence). CDR3 nucleotides: TGTGCCAGCAGCTCGACTAGCGGGCCCGAGCAGTTCTTC. Translation: CASSSTSGPEQFF.

The sample holds many counts of this clonotype. This chain connects TRBV7-2 to TRBJ1-1; 8 bases fit TRBD1. Germline lookup yields CDR1 SGHTA and CDR2 FQGNSA. The CDR3 covers 14 residues. After removal of 5 bases from V and 1 base from J, the junction contained 3 bases not matched to a gene. CDR3 in DNA: TGTGCCAGCAGCCGGACAGGGTGGAACACTGAAGCTTTCTTT. It is translated as CASSRTGWNTEAFF.

The rearrangement joins TRBV4-2 to TRBJ1-3; a weak D match, TRBD1 (6 bases). The germline V gene has CDR1 LGHNA and CDR2 YNFKEQ. The V end was cut by 0 bases, the J end by 4 bases, with 10 bases between. The CDR3 runs to 15 residues. The CDR3 sequence: CASSQDWGQGNTIYF. CDR3 DNA: TGTGCCAGCAGCCAAGATTGGGGACAAGGAAACACCATATATTTT.

This clonotype has a handful of counts. The chain employs TRBV5-6 and TRBJ2-7, with D perhaps TRBD2 (5 bases). V was trimmed by 3 bases and J by 3 bases, leaving 7 bases between them. The CDR3 contains 12 residues. Germline V gene data show CDR1 as SGHDT and CDR2 as YYEEEE. The CDR3 loop reads CASSSGNYEQYF. DNA of the CDR3: TGTGCCAGCAGCTCGGGGAACTACGAGCAGTACTTC.

This clonotype was seen ten or more times. V is TRBV7-9 and J is TRBJ1-5; D gene ambiguous. V gave up 1 base and J gave up 6 bases, with 4 bases separating them. Per germline, CDR1 SEHNR and CDR2 FQNEAQ (reference sequence). CDR3 size: 12 residues. CDR3 coding DNA: TGTGCCAGCAGCTTAGATACTCAGCCCCAGCATTTT. Its protein is CASSLDTQPQHF.

The J gene is TRBJ1-1, the V gene TRBV29-1, with 8 bases aligning to TRBD1. The CDR3 length is 13 residues. Germline-derived CDR1 and CDR2 are SQVTM and ANQGSEA. The CDR3 sequence: CAVAQGGNTEAFF. The CDR3 bases are TGCGCGGTTGCACAGGGGGGGAACACTGAAGCTTTCTTT.

The table lists this clonotype with a few counts. V usage is TRBV13 and J usage is TRBJ2-7; 10 bases fit TRBD2. Germline V gene sequence: CDR1 PRHDT, CDR2 FYEKMQ (reference sequence). CDR3 length: 15 residues. V was clipped by 4 bases and J by 7 bases; unmatched bases: 10. As DNA, the CDR3 is TGTGCCAGCAGCTACAATAGCGGGAGGTTGGGGGAGCAGTACTTC. This translates into CASSYNSGRLGEQYF.